A single sample is the source of the 21 T cell receptor beta chains below, sequenced in a study of OX40 agonist ivuxolimab in advanced cancers. Profiling relied on immunoSEQ multiplex PCR, and the TCRdb table lists in-frame clones only, not all of them. This sample has around 90,000 clones, with around 86% found just once. Material: CD4+ or CD8+ T cells sorted from blood, obtained in a trial of the OX40 agonist ivuxolimab. The receptors here all came from an adult with an advanced solid tumor such as melanoma, head and neck, liver or kidney cancer.

This clone was seen just once. The V call is TRBV5-8, the J call TRBJ2-7; tentatively, D is TRBD1 (6 bases). Germline values: CDR1 SGHTS, CDR2 YDEGEE. The CDR3 consists of 16 residues. The V end lost 4 bases, the J end lost 2 bases, and 19 bases lay between the germline ends. Here the CDR3 DNA reads TGTGCCAGCAGCCCGTTTGGGGGACAAGGAACCTACGAGCAGTACTTC. Its protein is CASSPFGGQGTYEQYF.

V gene TRBV9 combines with J gene TRBJ1-1; D unresolved. Looked up from germline, CDR1 is SGDLS and CDR2 is YYNGEE. This CDR3 spans 12 amino acids. Trimming removed 7 bases from V and 3 bases from J, with 10 bases in between. The CDR3 is CASGSGHTEAFF. The CDR3 DNA sequence: TGTGCCAGCGGCAGCGGACACACTGAAGCTTTCTTT.

The V call is TRBV5-1, the J call TRBJ1-1; 7 bases are shared with TRBD1. Germline CDR1 SGHRS, CDR2 YFSETQ. The CDR3 runs 13 residues. With V trimmed by 5 bases and J by 4 bases, 5 bases remained unmatched. CDR3 in amino acids: CASRLAGGTEAFF. CDR3 sequence (DNA): TGCGCCAGCAGACTAGCAGGGGGCACTGAAGCTTTCTTT.

This rearrangement joins TRBV5-6 to TRBJ1-2; D is undetermined. The germline V gene has CDR1 SGHDT and CDR2 YYEEEE. V was shortened by 4 bases and J by 4 bases, with 23 bases between the two germline ends. The CDR3 runs 17 residues. CDR3 nucleotide sequence: TGTGCCAGCAGCCCGGCGGTCGGTGGGCAAAATATCTATGGCTACACCTTC. As protein: CASSPAVGGQNIYGYTF. The full variable domain, completed using reference TRBV5-6 and TRBJ1-2, is DAGVTQSPTHLIKTRGQQVTLRCSPKSGHDTVSWYQQALGQGPQFIFQYYEEEERQRGNFPDRFSGHQFPNYSSELNVNALLLGDSALYLCASSPAVGGQNIYGYTFGSGTRLTVV.

This chain joins TRBV6-1 and TRBJ1-2; 9 bases agree with TRBD1. The V segment lost 6 bases and the J segment 4 bases; nucleotides outside the gene matches: 6. Germline V gives CDR1 MNHNS, CDR2 SASEGT. CDR3 length equals 14 residues. This chain's CDR3 is CASRRTGVFYGYTF. For the CDR3, the DNA is TGTGCCAGCAGGCGGACAGGGGTATTCTATGGCTACACCTTC.

This chain connects TRBV7-3 to TRBJ2-2; D is unresolved. V lost 5 bases to trimming and J lost 0 bases, with 13 bases between them. The CDR3 contains 16 residues. In germline, CDR1 is SGHTA, CDR2 FQGTGA. CDR3 nucleotide sequence: TGTGCCAGCAGCCCCCTCACGGCCCCGAACACCGGGGAGCTGTTTTTT. Its protein is CASSPLTAPNTGELFF.

The chain combines TRBV6-6 with TRBJ1-1; D gene uncertain. Trimming shortened V by 7 bases and J by 4 bases, and 13 bases separated the two germline ends. CDR1 MNHNY and CDR2 SVGAGI come from the germline V gene (reference sequence). The CDR3 sequence is 13 residues long. For the CDR3, the DNA is TGTGCCAGCAACTCAGAGGATGCCACTGAAGCTTTCTTT. This sequence encodes CASNSEDATEAFF.

This clone was seen once. The J gene is TRBJ1-5, the V gene TRBV28; D might be TRBD1 (5 bases). V shed 7 bases and J shed 5 bases, with 18 bases lying between them. The CDR3 has 15 amino acids. Germline V gives CDR1 MDHEN, CDR2 SYDVKM. This chain's CDR3 is CASMVGYGGDQPQHF. CDR3 bases: TGTGCCAGCATGGTGGGGTATGGGGGTGATCAGCCCCAGCATTTT.

The chain joins TRBV6-1 to TRBJ1-2, with D perhaps TRBD1 (5 bases). V shed 5 bases and J shed 5 bases, with 9 bases lying between them. The germline V gene has CDR1 MNHNS and CDR2 SASEGT. This CDR3 comprises 12 residues. Here the CDR3 DNA reads TGTGCCAGCAGTCGACAGCCTTATGGCTACACCTTC. Encoded protein: CASSRQPYGYTF.

This sequence joins TRBV6-1 and TRBJ1-4; 7 bases map to TRBD1. This CDR3 is 15 amino acids long. Germline CDR1 is MNHNS and CDR2 is SASEGT. V lost 2 bases to trimming and J lost 3 bases; unmatched junction nucleotides: 3. This CDR3 is CASSEQGEANEKLFF. The CDR3 coding sequence is TGTGCCAGCAGTGAACAGGGGGAGGCTAATGAAAAACTGTTTTTT.

The V call is TRBV7-8, the J call TRBJ2-7; 8 bases are shared with TRBD2. The CDR3 has 15 amino acids. V shed 3 bases and J 0 bases; nucleotides not matched to a gene: 4. Germline loops: CDR1 SGHVS, CDR2 FQNEAQ. In nucleotides, the CDR3 is TGTGCCAGCAGCTTTGGAGCGGGGGCCTCCTACGAGCAGTACTTC. It yields the protein CASSFGAGASYEQYF.

The chain couples TRBV2 to TRBJ2-7; TRBD1 aligns across 10 bases. CDR1 is SNHLY, CDR2 FYNNEI, per germline. This CDR3 contains 12 residues. V trimming: 9 bases; J trimming: 2 bases; junction bases outside the gene matches: 1. The CDR3 loop is CARGTGAYEQYF. For the CDR3, the DNA is TGTGCCAGAGGGACAGGGGCCTACGAGCAGTACTTC.

V is TRBV5-4 and J is TRBJ1-6; D may be TRBD1 (6 bases). Germline V gives CDR1 SGHNT, CDR2 YYREEE (reference sequence). The CDR3 is 15 residues long. Trimming removed 4 bases at V and 8 bases at J, with 16 bases between. The CDR3 loop reads CASSLVLGADSPLHF. CDR3 sequence (DNA): TGTGCCAGCAGCCTAGTTCTGGGGGCGGATTCACCCCTCCACTTT.

The rearrangement uses TRBV5-1 and TRBJ2-4, with D possibly TRBD2 on 6 matching bases. Germline V gives CDR1 SGHRS, CDR2 YFSETQ. The length of the CDR3 is 14 residues. V lost 0 bases and J 10 bases, leaving 14 bases between the germline ends. The CDR3 here is CASSLAEARGIQYF. The CDR3, as DNA: TGCGCCAGCAGCTTGGCGGAGGCCCGGGGGATTCAGTACTTC. Full variable domain (rest looked up from reference TRBV5-1 and TRBJ2-4): KAGVTQTPRYLIKTRGQQVTLSCSPISGHRSVSWYQQTPGQGLQFLFEYFSETQRNKGNFPGRFSGRQFSNSRSEMNVSTLELGDSALYLCASSLAEARGIQYFGAGTRLSVL.

On this clone: The junction departs from the called germline gene at one end, perhaps through a read error. The chain uses TRBV5-1 and TRBJ2-7; D may be TRBD1 (5 bases). The V gene's germline CDR1 is SGHRS and CDR2 YFSETQ. The CDR3 is 15 amino acids. CDR3 residues: CASSLITGSSSEQYF. In DNA, the CDR3 is TGCGCCAGCAGCTTGATTACAGGATCCTCCTCCGAGCAGTACTTC. The variable domain in full, completed from reference TRBV5-1 and TRBJ2-7, reads KAGVTQTPRYLIKTRGQQVTLSCSPISGHRSVSWYQQTPGQGLQFLFEYFSETQRNKGNFPGRFSGRQFSNSRSEMNVSTLELGDSALYLCASSLITGSSSEQYFGPGTRLTVT.

J is TRBJ1-1 and V is TRBV2; TRBD1 might be the D (5 bases). Germline V gene lookup returns CDR1 SNHLY and CDR2 FYNNEI. V lost 6 bases and J 1 base, leaving 12 bases between the germline ends. This CDR3 comprises 14 residues. DNA of the CDR3: TGTGCCAGCAGAATGACAGATTGGAACACTGAAGCTTTCTTT. It specifies CASRMTDWNTEAFF.

The rearrangement joins TRBV11-2 to TRBJ1-1, with TRBD1 matching over 9 bases. Germline CDR1 is SGHAT and CDR2 is FQNNGV. CDR3 length: 15 amino acids. V shed 3 bases and J 4 bases; nucleotides not matched to a gene: 6. CDR3 region: CASSLGQGGATEAFF. In DNA form, the CDR3 reads TGTGCCAGCAGCTTGGGACAGGGAGGGGCCACTGAAGCTTTCTTT.

This chain connects TRBV6-6 to TRBJ1-3, with D possibly matching TRBD1 (5 bases). CDR1 is MNHNY, CDR2 SVGAGI, per germline (reference sequence). Deletions cut 6 bases from V and 0 bases from J, with 9 bases between. This CDR3 contains 14 residues. CDR3 sequence: CASRQENSGNTIYF. For the CDR3, the DNA is TGTGCCAGCAGACAGGAAAACTCTGGAAACACCATATATTTT.

This sequence joins TRBV4-2 and TRBJ2-3; tentative D call: TRBD1 (5 bases). Trimming removed 4 bases from V and 2 bases from J, with 16 bases in between. Per the germline V gene, CDR1 is LGHNA and CDR2 is YNFKEQ. The CDR3 has 16 amino acids. CDR3 loop: CASSPRVLGATDTQYF. As DNA, the CDR3 is TGTGCCAGCAGCCCTAGGGTTCTAGGGGCCACAGATACGCAGTATTTT.

The chain couples TRBV11-2 to TRBJ2-3, with 10 bases lining up with TRBD2. Germline trimming cut 1 base from V and 5 bases from J; bases unmatched to any gene: 6. CDR3 length equals 16 residues. Germline V gene sequence: CDR1 SGHAT, CDR2 FQNNGV. The CDR3: CASSLGAGGPGDTQYF. CDR3 sequence (DNA): TGTGCCAGCAGCTTAGGAGCGGGGGGGCCGGGAGATACGCAGTATTTT. Variable domain in full (rest from reference TRBV11-2 and TRBJ2-3): EAGVAQSPRYKIIEKRQSVAFWCNPISGHATLYWYQQILGQGPKLLIQFQNNGVVDDSQLPKDRFSAERLKGVDSTLKIQPAKLEDSAVYLCASSLGAGGPGDTQYFGPGTRLTVL.

The chain carries TRBV7-8 and TRBJ2-7; D ambiguous. Per germline, CDR1 SGHVS and CDR2 FQNEAQ. Trimming cost V 5 bases and J 2 bases, with 13 bases left between them. The CDR3 spans 14 residues. CDR3 coding DNA: TGTGCCAGCAGCCCTCGGGTTGACACCTACGAGCAGTACTTC. Amino acid sequence: CASSPRVDTYEQYF.